The rows below give T cell receptor beta chains drawn from one sample of a study of T-cell reconstitution after alpha-beta-depleted transplantation in children. TCRdb recomputed calls from the PCR reads with MiXCR, one row per CDR3 protein. The profile shows some 840,000 distinct CDR3 sequences, around 17% of them singletons. Sequencing used PBMCs, mostly from graft donor cells, obtained 360 days after TCRalphabeta/CD19-depleted stem cell transplant. The receptors stem from a male patient younger than 18 who had a stem cell transplant for acute lymphoblastic leukemia, so the T cells may come from the graft donor. Both conserved end residues are part of each CDR3. A D gene is named only where the DNA matches it firmly. The size field is filled for only some rows; it gives once, few, many or a size class.

NA,TRBV20-1,12,TRBJ2-5,few,TGCAGTGCTACATACAGCCAAGAGACCCAGTACTTC,CSATYSQETQYF
NA,TRBV7-6,14,TRBJ2-7,NA,TGTGCCAGCAGCTCGCTAGGGGGGGGAGACGAGCAGTACTTC,CASSSLGGGDEQYF
TRBD1,TRBV20-1,15,TRBJ2-4,few,TGCAGTGCTGTGGGACAGGGGCTAGCCAAAAACATTCAGTACTTC,CSAVGQGLAKNIQYF
TRBD2,TRBV5-1,14,TRBJ2-7,NA,TGCGCCAGCAGCTGGGAGGGGACGTCCTACGAGCAGTACTTC,CASSWEGTSYEQYF
TRBD1,TRBV5-1,12,TRBJ1-2,NA,TGCGCCAGCAGCAGACAGGGGGCTGGCTACACCTTC,CASSRQGAGYTF
TRBD2,TRBV4-1,19,TRBJ2-2,NA,TGCGCCAGCAGCCAAGATCCGCCTACTAGCGGGACGAACACCGGGGAGCTGTTTTTT,CASSQDPPTSGTNTGELFF
NA,TRBV4-1,13,TRBJ2-7,few,TGCGCCAGCAGCGCAGACCCAACCTACGAGCAGTACTTC,CASSADPTYEQYF
TRBD2,TRBV3-1,14,TRBJ2-5,many,TGTGCCAGCAGGCAGCGGGAGTCCGAAGAGACCCAGTACTTC,CASRQRESEETQYF
NA,TRBV27,14,TRBJ2-7,NA,TGTGCCAGCAGTCCCACGGGACAACCCTACGAGCAGTACTTC,CASSPTGQPYEQYF
TRBD1,TRBV19,15,TRBJ1-2,NA,TGTGCCAGTAGTTTCCTATGGACAGGGGACTATGGCTACACCTTC,CASSFLWTGDYGYTF
TRBD2,TRBV12-3/TRBV12-4,14,TRBJ2-1,NA,TGTGCCAGCAGCCCCGGGACTAGCAAAAGTGAGCAGTTCTTC,CASSPGTSKSEQFF
NA,TRBV10-3,17,TRBJ1-5,NA,TGTGCCATCAGTGAGTCTCTGGGGGCAGGACCTCATCAGCCCCAGCATTTT,CAISESLGAGPHQPQHF
NA,TRBV7-9,13,TRBJ2-3,NA,TGTGCCACAGTTCGGGACCGCACAGATACGCAGTATTTT,CATVRDRTDTQYF